Sequencing of this TCR beta chain was carried out in a study of shared clonotypes between healthy human individuals. Generated by immunoSEQ multiplex PCR, the TCRdb table keeps only in-frame clones and is missing some. The sample consists of about 1 million clones, about 77% of them appearing once. This clone was recorded only once. Germline V gives CDR1 SEHNR, CDR2 FQNEAQ (reference sequence). This CDR3 contains 13 residues. V was shortened by 8 bases and J by 4 bases, with 15 bases between the two germline ends. V and J are TRBV7-9 and TRBJ2-7, with D uncertain. The sequence came from a man in his late teens or twenties in good health. The sequenced sample consisted of memory CD4+ T cells sorted from blood. The subset here: CD45RA-negative fraction. As DNA, the CDR3 is TGTGCCAGCTCCCCGGTAAATGGGTACGAGCAGTACTTC. Amino acids: CASSPVNGYEQYF.